The 20 T cell receptor beta chains reported below all come from one sample, sequenced in a study of T cell repertoires in cytomegalovirus infection. No cognate antigen is known for these TCRs. TCRdb ran MiXCR on the reads and lists one entry per CDR3 protein. Seen here are about 920,000 distinct CDR3 sequences, around 30% observed once, and the top ten hold over 12%. The sequences come from cultured CD8+ T cells from PBMCs, collected from culture after CMV antigen stimulation. The receptors originated from a human donor in good health (CMV status not recorded). Some clones in this sample may be carry-over from other donors' samples.

This clonotype was detected only a few times. This chain links TRBV5-6 with TRBJ2-7, with 8 nucleotides matching TRBD1. This CDR3 is built from 14 residues. The V and J ends lost 2 bases and 11 bases, in that order; junction bases with no gene match: 12. Germline assignment: CDR1 SGHDT and CDR2 YYEEEE. CDR3 nucleotides: TGTGCCAGCAGCTTAGGACAGGGTGGTTTAGGGGAGTACGTC. This encodes CASSLGQGGLGEYV.

The rearrangement uses TRBV5-1 and TRBJ2-7; 10 nucleotides match TRBD1. CDR1 and CDR2 (germline): SGHRS, YFSETQ. This CDR3 is built from 13 residues. Trimming took 5 bases from V and 5 from J; bases not matched to a gene: 4. DNA of the CDR3: TGCGCCAGCAGGACAGGGGGCAAGAACGAGCAGTACTTC. Protein sequence: CASRTGGKNEQYF.

The chain carries TRBV6-1 and TRBJ2-7, with 8 nucleotides matching TRBD2. CDR1 MNHNS and CDR2 SASEGT come from the germline V gene. The CDR3 sequence is 15 residues long. Trimming cost V 6 bases and J 4 bases; bases outside gene matches: 11. CDR3: CASRKTLADLYEQYV. As DNA, the CDR3 is TGTGCCAGCAGAAAAACACTAGCGGACCTATACGAGCAGTACGTC.

This clonotype was detected only a few times. This rearrangement joins TRBV20-1 to TRBJ2-7; 10 nucleotides line up with TRBD1. Germline assignment: CDR1 DFQATT and CDR2 SNEGSKA (reference sequence). The CDR3 length is 14 residues. The V segment lost 3 bases and the J segment 4 bases; nucleotides outside the gene matches: 6. CDR3: CSARVRDRGYEQYF. The CDR3 coding sequence is TGCAGTGCTAGGGTCCGGGACAGGGGTTACGAGCAGTACTTC.

The chain combines TRBV10-3 with TRBJ1-2; D is unclear. V was shortened by 6 bases and J by 7 bases, with 15 bases between the two germline ends. Germline V CDR1 and CDR2: ENHRY, SYGVKD. This CDR3 comprises 13 residues. CDR3 in amino acids: CAIRTTQEGGYTF. The CDR3 nucleotides are TGTGCCATCAGGACAACCCAAGAGGGTGGCTACACCTTC.

This chain connects TRBV7-9 to TRBJ2-7; D is perhaps TRBD2 (6 bases). The CDR3 is 13 amino acids. Trimming removed 8 bases at V and 3 bases at J, with 14 bases between. Germline CDR1 reads SEHNR; CDR2 reads FQNEAQ (reference sequence). The CDR3 here is CASFAGGSYEQYF. In DNA, the CDR3 is TGTGCCAGCTTTGCCGGGGGTAGCTACGAGCAGTACTTC.

This chain connects TRBV2 to TRBJ2-5; the match to TRBD1 covers 7 bases. Germline-derived CDR1 and CDR2 are SNHLY and FYNNEI. The J segment lost 14 bases and the V segment lost 3 bases, leaving 12 bases of the junction unmatched. The CDR3 length is 13 residues. The CDR3 region has the DNA TGTGCCAGCAGTGAGAAATCACAGGGGTACGGATACTTC. Translating gives CASSEKSQGYGYF. The whole variable domain, remainder taken from reference TRBV2 and TRBJ2-5, is EPEVTQTPSHQVTQMGQEVILRCVPISNHLYFYWYRQILGQKVEFLVSFYNNEISEKSEIFDDQFSVERPDGSNFTLKIRSTKLEDSAMYFCASSEKSQGYGYFGPGTRLLVL.

On this clonotype: An end of the junction differs from the germline gene, which may be a read error. The V and J genes are TRBV7-9 and TRBJ1-1; D is unresolved. Germline V gives CDR1 SEHNR, CDR2 FQNEAQ (reference sequence). This CDR3 is 12 amino acids long. The CDR3 coding sequence is TGTGGCAGCAGCCCCCAAAACACTGAAGCTTTCTTT. Protein sequence: CGSSPQNTEAFF.

V is TRBV27 and J is TRBJ1-5; D possibly corresponds to TRBD1 (6 bases). The germline V gene has CDR1 MNHEY and CDR2 SMNVEV (reference sequence). V was pared by 7 bases and J by 5 bases, with 12 bases between. The CDR3 has 13 residues. CDR3 amino acids: CASTRGADQPQHF. The CDR3 bases are TGTGCCAGCACTCGGGGGGCGGATCAGCCCCAGCATTTT.

This clonotype was seen a handful of times. This chain links TRBV5-5 with TRBJ1-2, with D possibly matching TRBD1 (6 bases). The CDR3 is 14 amino acids. Germline CDR1 and CDR2: SGHKS and YYEKEE (reference sequence). V lost 2 bases and J 8 bases, leaving 16 bases between the germline ends. The CDR3 region is CASSFRADSTGYTF. The CDR3 DNA is TGTGCCAGCAGCTTCCGGGCGGACAGTACAGGCTACACCTTC.

The chain joins TRBV27 to TRBJ2-3; TRBD2 aligns across 8 bases. This CDR3 comprises 16 residues. V trimming: 4 bases; J trimming: 4 bases; junction bases outside the gene matches: 10. CDR1 MNHEY and CDR2 SMNVEV come from the germline V gene (reference sequence). The chain's CDR3 is CASSSPSRGVADTQYF. The CDR3 DNA reads TGTGCCAGCAGTTCGCCCTCGCGGGGGGTGGCAGATACGCAGTATTTT.

Comment on this clonotype: A much larger clone is a single base away; this may be a read error. The chain carries TRBV27 and TRBJ2-5; 9 positions agree with TRBD1. The CDR3 has 15 amino acids. In germline, CDR1 is MNHEY, CDR2 SMNVEV (reference sequence). As DNA, the CDR3 is TGTACCAGCAGTTTGGAGGGTACAGGGGGCGAGACCCAGTACTTC. Translating it yields CTSSLEGTGGETQYF.

This clonotype was observed a handful of times. The chain recombines TRBV29-1 with TRBJ2-6; D call uncertain. The CDR3 has 14 amino acids. Germline-derived CDR1 and CDR2 are SQVTM and ANQGSEA. The ends were cut back, 2 bases at V and 0 bases at J, with 5 bases in the middle. The CDR3 region is CSVESLSGANVLTF. CDR3 in DNA: TGCAGCGTTGAATCTCTCTCTGGGGCCAACGTCCTGACTTTC.

This clonotype was observed many times. This chain links TRBV6-5 with TRBJ2-1, with 8 nucleotides matching TRBD1. V shed 5 bases and J 8 bases; nucleotides not matched to a gene: 11. This CDR3 is 15 amino acids long. Germline CDR1 is MNHEY and CDR2 is SVGAGI. This CDR3 is CASSLSGTGIHEQFF. CDR3 DNA: TGTGCCAGCAGTCTCTCCGGGACAGGAATCCATGAGCAGTTCTTC.

At least ten counts were recorded for this clonotype. This sequence joins TRBV28 and TRBJ2-2; 8 nucleotides line up with TRBD1. This CDR3 is built from 15 residues. CDR1 is MDHEN, CDR2 SYDVKM, per germline. The junction had 10 bases not matched to a gene; V was cut back by 7 bases and J by 6 bases. The CDR3 loop reads CASTPARGRSGELFF. DNA of the CDR3: TGTGCCAGCACGCCGGCCAGGGGGCGCTCCGGGGAGCTGTTTTTT.

This sequence joins TRBV28 and TRBJ2-5; D is possibly TRBD1 (5 bases). Germline lookup yields CDR1 MDHEN and CDR2 SYDVKM. Trimming removed 3 bases from V and 0 bases from J, with 11 bases in between. CDR3 length equals 15 residues. CDR3 residues: CASSFRTLYQETQYF. CDR3 sequence (DNA): TGTGCCAGCAGTTTTAGGACACTGTACCAAGAGACCCAGTACTTC.

At least ten counts were recorded for this clonotype. J is TRBJ1-2 and V is TRBV11-2; D is unclear. The CDR3 sequence is 15 residues long. Germline CDR1 and CDR2: SGHAT and FQNNGV. The V and J ends lost 3 bases and 4 bases respectively, with 15 bases between them. CDR3 amino acids: CASSFRMGSGYGYTF. CDR3 nucleotides: TGTGCCAGCAGCTTTAGGATGGGCAGCGGCTATGGCTACACCTTC.

The CDR3 loop is CATPVLEGAGISYTF. CDR3 in DNA: TGTGCCACCCCAGTGCTTGAGGGGGCTGGTATTAGCTACACCTTC. This chain joins TRBV2 and TRBJ1-2, with TRBD1 matching 7 bases. Germline-derived CDR1 and CDR2 are SNHLY and FYNNEI. J gave up 9 bases and V 10 bases, and 20 bases lay outside the gene matches. The CDR3 runs to 15 residues. The variable domain in full, completed from reference TRBV2 and TRBJ1-2, reads EPEVTQTPSHQVTQMGQEVILRCVPISNHLYFYWYRQILGQKVEFLVSFYNNEISEKSEIFDDQFSVERPDGSNFTLKIRSTKLEDSAMYFCATPVLEGAGISYTFGSGTRLTVV.

The chain couples TRBV6-5 to TRBJ2-5, with TRBD2 as a possible D gene (5 bases). Trimming removed 4 bases at V and 2 bases at J, with 14 bases between. Germline V gives CDR1 MNHEY, CDR2 SVGAGI. The CDR3 runs 15 residues. CDR3 sequence: CASSSNGLPQETQYF. Here the CDR3 DNA reads TGTGCCAGCAGTTCCAATGGACTCCCTCAAGAGACCCAGTACTTC.

This sequence joins TRBV12-3 or TRBV12-4 and TRBJ1-6; D is possibly TRBD1 (6 bases). The CDR3 loop spans 17 amino acids. Trimming took off 5 bases at V and 1 base at J, with 15 bases between the two ends. The CDR3 protein is CASSQTGMISYNSPLHF. CDR3 coding DNA: TGTGCCAGCAGTCAAACAGGGATGATATCCTATAATTCACCCCTCCACTTT.